These T cell receptor beta chains were read from a single sample in a study of tumor and adjacent non-tumor tissue in lung cancer. Each CDR3 protein gets one entry after TCRdb re-called the multiplex PCR reads with MiXCR. The repertoire holds around 99,000 distinct CDR3 sequences, with about 75% as singletons. Sequencing input: lung tumor tissue. These receptor sequences come from a woman aged 60-75 years with non-small cell lung cancer. The CDR3 runs from the conserved cysteine through the conserved F or W. The D gene is left open where the match is weak. A row's size may be missing; if present it is once, few, many or a size class.

v_call: TRBV12-3/TRBV12-4; j_call: TRBJ1-1; clone_size: -; d_call: -; cdr3_nt: TGTGCCAACTATCTAGAGATGGGGGCTGAAGCTTTCTTT; cdr3_aa: CANYLEMGAEAFF
v_call: TRBV11-2; j_call: TRBJ2-1; clone_size: -; d_call: TRBD1; cdr3_nt: TGTGCCAGCAGCTTAGTGGGACAGGGTATCAATGGGCAGTTCTTC; cdr3_aa: CASSLVGQGINGQFF
v_call: TRBV6-2/TRBV6-3; j_call: TRBJ2-7; clone_size: -; d_call: TRBD2; cdr3_nt: TGTGCCAGCAGTCTCCCTAGCGGGAGCGGGGACGAGCGGTATTTC; cdr3_aa: CASSLPSGSGDERYF
v_call: TRBV6-5; j_call: TRBJ2-1; clone_size: many; d_call: TRBD1; cdr3_nt: TGTGCCAGCAGTTACTATACAGGGGCACTTACCTACAATGAGCAGTTCTTC; cdr3_aa: CASSYYTGALTYNEQFF
v_call: TRBV2; j_call: TRBJ1-6; clone_size: few; d_call: TRBD1; cdr3_nt: TGTGCCAGCAGTGTACAGGGGACGGGCTCACCCCTCCACTTT; cdr3_aa: CASSVQGTGSPLHF
v_call: TRBV20-1; j_call: TRBJ2-2; clone_size: few; d_call: TRBD2; cdr3_nt: TGCAGTGCCATTGGTGCTGAAGCGGGGAACACCGGGGGGCTGTTTTTT; cdr3_aa: CSAIGAEAGNTGGLFF
v_call: TRBV20-1; j_call: TRBJ2-7; clone_size: -; d_call: -; cdr3_nt: TGCAGTGTTGATCTTCCGGGCTACGAGCAGTACTTC; cdr3_aa: CSVDLPGYEQYF
v_call: TRBV5-8; j_call: TRBJ1-5; clone_size: many; d_call: -; cdr3_nt: TGTGCCAGCAGCTTGGTTGCTGGGAGGGAAAATCAGCCCCAGCATTTT; cdr3_aa: CASSLVAGRENQPQHF
v_call: TRBV29-1; j_call: TRBJ2-1; clone_size: -; d_call: -; cdr3_nt: TGCAGCGTTGGAGTATTGAGGGGGGTTTATGAGCAGTTCTTC; cdr3_aa: CSVGVLRGVYEQFF
v_call: TRBV7-2; j_call: TRBJ2-1; clone_size: -; d_call: TRBD2; cdr3_nt: TGTGAGGGAGCGGGGTACAACGAGCAGTTCTTC; cdr3_aa: CEGAGYNEQFF
v_call: TRBV20-1; j_call: TRBJ1-5; clone_size: -; d_call: -; cdr3_nt: TGCAGTGTCGAAACAGTAGCCCGCAATCAGCCCCAGCATTTT; cdr3_aa: CSVETVARNQPQHF
v_call: TRBV28; j_call: TRBJ2-7; clone_size: -; d_call: TRBD1; cdr3_nt: TGTGCCAGCAGTCTAGGGACAGGGAGGTGGTTTGGGCAGTACTTC; cdr3_aa: CASSLGTGRWFGQYF
v_call: TRBV12-5; j_call: TRBJ2-7; clone_size: -; d_call: TRBD1; cdr3_nt: TGTGCTAGTGGTTTCGACAGGGGCGGGTACGAGCAGTACTTC; cdr3_aa: CASGFDRGGYEQYF
v_call: TRBV4-1; j_call: TRBJ1-2; clone_size: once; d_call: -; cdr3_nt: TGCGCCAGCAGCCTCAGCCCGGGGGCGAGCTATGGCTACACCTTC; cdr3_aa: CASSLSPGASYGYTF
v_call: TRBV6-5; j_call: TRBJ2-7; clone_size: -; d_call: TRBD1; cdr3_nt: TGTGCCAGCAGTTCGCCCCCTACAGGGGTCTACAAGAAGTACTTT; cdr3_aa: CASSSPPTGVYKKYF
v_call: TRBV28; j_call: TRBJ1-1; clone_size: -; d_call: TRBD1; cdr3_nt: TGTGTCAGCAGACCTACCGGGGGGCAGGGGGTTGAAGCTTTCTTT; cdr3_aa: CVSRPTGGQGVEAFF
v_call: TRBV6-6; j_call: TRBJ2-7; clone_size: medium-sized; d_call: -; cdr3_nt: TGTGCCAGCAGTGACAAGATGGGCTACGAGCAGTACTTC; cdr3_aa: CASSDKMGYEQYF
v_call: TRBV20-1; j_call: TRBJ1-1; clone_size: -; d_call: TRBD1; cdr3_nt: TGCAGTGCTACCCCAGGGGGGGGTTTGGACACTGAAACTCTCTTT; cdr3_aa: CSATPGGGLDTETLF
v_call: TRBV4-2; j_call: TRBJ1-2; clone_size: many; d_call: -; cdr3_nt: TGTGCCAGCAGCCAAGATGGACCAGATCTCTATGGCTACACCTTC; cdr3_aa: CASSQDGPDLYGYTF
v_call: TRBV6-1; j_call: TRBJ1-5; clone_size: -; d_call: -; cdr3_nt: TGTGCCAGCGCGGTATCCGCGACCGACTATCAGCCCCGACATTTT; cdr3_aa: CASAVSATDYQPRHF
v_call: TRBV7-8; j_call: TRBJ2-5; clone_size: many; d_call: -; cdr3_nt: TGTGCCAGCAGCTTAGGAGTAAAAGAGACCCAGTACTTC; cdr3_aa: CASSLGVKETQYF
v_call: TRBV20-1; j_call: TRBJ2-1; clone_size: -; d_call: TRBD2; cdr3_nt: TGCAGTGCCCCTGATGCCGCGACGACTAGCGGTATAGGCGAGCAGTTCTTC; cdr3_aa: CSAPDAATTSGIGEQFF
v_call: TRBV28; j_call: TRBJ1-5; clone_size: -; d_call: TRBD1; cdr3_nt: TGTGCCAGCAGTAGGGGGCAGACGCTTAATCAGCCCCAGCATTTT; cdr3_aa: CASSRGQTLNQPQHF
v_call: TRBV11-3; j_call: TRBJ2-7; clone_size: -; d_call: -; cdr3_nt: TGCGCCAGCAGCTTAGATGCGGGAACCTACGATCAGTACTTC; cdr3_aa: CASSLDAGTYDQYF
v_call: TRBV7-2; j_call: TRBJ2-7; clone_size: once; d_call: -; cdr3_nt: TGTGCCAGCACATCCGGGCTAGCCGGCTCCTACGAGCAGAACTTC; cdr3_aa: CASTSGLAGSYEQNF
v_call: TRBV30; j_call: TRBJ1-3; clone_size: -; d_call: -; cdr3_nt: TGTGCCTGGGGACGAAACACCATATATTTT; cdr3_aa: CAWGRNTIYF
v_call: TRBV12-3/TRBV12-4; j_call: TRBJ1-2; clone_size: many; d_call: -; cdr3_nt: TGTGCCAGCAGCACCGGGACGGCAACTCCTGGTATCGGCTACACCTTC; cdr3_aa: CASSTGTATPGIGYTF
v_call: TRBV11-2; j_call: TRBJ2-1; clone_size: -; d_call: -; cdr3_nt: TGTGCCAGCGACTTAGATCCACAGGGTATGCAGTTCTTC; cdr3_aa: CASDLDPQGMQFF
v_call: TRBV11-2; j_call: TRBJ2-5; clone_size: -; d_call: TRBD1; cdr3_nt: TGTGCCAGCAGCTTTACCAGGGGGCAGACCCGGTACTTC; cdr3_aa: CASSFTRGQTRYF
v_call: TRBV5-6; j_call: TRBJ1-6; clone_size: -; d_call: -; cdr3_nt: TGTATCAGCAGCTTGGGCCAGTTCGGTAATTCATCCCTCCACTTT; cdr3_aa: CISSLGQFGNSSLHF
v_call: TRBV16; j_call: TRBJ2-1; clone_size: many; d_call: -; cdr3_nt: TGTGCCAGCACAACTGATCTTTACAATGAGCAGTTCTTC; cdr3_aa: CASTTDLYNEQFF
v_call: TRBV5-1; j_call: TRBJ2-7; clone_size: -; d_call: TRBD2; cdr3_nt: TGCGCCAGCGCGAGCACTAGCGGGAGTCGGTACGAGCAGTACTTC; cdr3_aa: CASASTSGSRYEQYF
v_call: TRBV5-1; j_call: TRBJ2-7; clone_size: -; d_call: -; cdr3_nt: TGCGCCAGCAGTTACGGGATCTGGGGCAATGAGCAGTACTTC; cdr3_aa: CASSYGIWGNEQYF
v_call: TRBV4-3; j_call: TRBJ2-1; clone_size: -; d_call: TRBD2; cdr3_nt: TGCGCCGGCAGCCAAGTGACTAGCGGGAGGTCGAATGAGCAGTTATTC; cdr3_aa: CAGSQVTSGRSNEQLF
v_call: TRBV5-5; j_call: TRBJ2-4; clone_size: -; d_call: -; cdr3_nt: TGTGCTAGCAGCTTGAGGTCGGGGGAATTCCAAAACATTAAGTACTTC; cdr3_aa: CASSLRSGEFQNIKYF
v_call: TRBV4-3; j_call: TRBJ2-3; clone_size: many; d_call: -; cdr3_nt: TGCGCCAGCAGCCAAGGTGCGGGTTATGCCACAGATACGCAGTATTTT; cdr3_aa: CASSQGAGYATDTQYF
v_call: TRBV20-1; j_call: TRBJ2-2; clone_size: -; d_call: -; cdr3_nt: TGCAGTACTAGAGATACCAGGGGGGAGCTGTTTTTT; cdr3_aa: CSTRDTRGELFF